Below, 19 T cell receptor beta chains from the same sample are listed, as sequenced in a study of CD4+ T cells in melanoma. Profiling relied on immunoSEQ multiplex PCR, and the TCRdb table lists in-frame clones only, not all of them. Among 140,000 or so clones listed, 85% to 95% were seen once. All receptors come from a human donor with melanoma.

The chain joins TRBV2 to TRBJ1-1; unclear D gene. The CDR3 has 13 amino acids. Trimming pared 2 bases from V and 4 bases from J, leaving 8 bases between. CDR1 and CDR2 (germline): SNHLY, FYNNEI. The CDR3 protein is CASSENWGTEAFF. Written as DNA, the CDR3 is TGTGCCAGCAGTGAAAATTGGGGCACTGAAGCTTTCTTT. Together with reference TRBV2 and TRBJ1-1, the CDR3 gives the full variable domain: EPEVTQTPSHQVTQMGQEVILRCVPISNHLYFYWYRQILGQKVEFLVSFYNNEISEKSEIFDDQFSVERPDGSNFTLKIRSTKLEDSAMYFCASSENWGTEAFFGQGTRLTVV.

Here the CDR3 reads CASSLATANYGYTF. For the CDR3, the DNA is TGCGCCAGCAGCTTGGCCACGGCTAACTATGGCTACACCTTC. The chain combines TRBV5-1 with TRBJ1-2; no clear D. Deletions cut 0 bases from V and 0 bases from J, with 6 bases between. Germline V gives CDR1 SGHRS, CDR2 YFSETQ. The CDR3 consists of 14 residues.

This clone came up once. This chain uses TRBV6-6 with TRBJ1-1; D is possibly TRBD1 (5 bases). V lost 6 bases, J lost 1 base, and 12 bases lay in between. The CDR3 length is 14 residues. Germline CDR1 reads MNHNY; CDR2 reads SVGAGI (reference sequence). The chain's CDR3 is CASRPDIRNTEAFF. The DNA of the CDR3 is TGTGCCAGCAGGCCGGACATCCGGAACACTGAAGCTTTCTTT.

The chain uses TRBV9 and TRBJ2-3; D gene unclear. Germline V gene lookup returns CDR1 SGDLS and CDR2 YYNGEE. Trimming took off 1 base at V and 4 bases at J, with 10 bases between the two ends. CDR3 length: 14 residues. The CDR3 loop is CASSVISTPDTQYF. CDR3 DNA: TGTGCCAGCAGCGTAATAAGTACACCAGATACGCAGTATTTT.

The rearrangement uses TRBV5-1 and TRBJ2-2; D perhaps matches TRBD2 (6 bases). The CDR3 is 18 residues long. From germline, CDR1 is SGHRS and CDR2 YFSETQ. The V end lost 0 bases, the J end lost 0 bases, and 15 bases lay between the germline ends. The CDR3 nucleotides are TGCGCCAGCAGCTTGGTCGGAGGGTATGGATCGAACACCGGGGAGCTGTTTTTT. The encoded protein is CASSLVGGYGSNTGELFF. The whole variable domain, filled in from reference TRBV5-1 and TRBJ2-2, reads KAGVTQTPRYLIKTRGQQVTLSCSPISGHRSVSWYQQTPGQGLQFLFEYFSETQRNKGNFPGRFSGRQFSNSRSEMNVSTLELGDSALYLCASSLVGGYGSNTGELFFGEGSRLTVL.

CDR3 region: CAISESVINYEQYF. The CDR3 nucleotides read TGTGCCATCAGTGAGTCGGTGATAAACTACGAGCAGTACTTC. The V gene is TRBV10-3, the J gene TRBJ2-7, with D uncertain. With 0 bases removed from V and 3 bases from J, the gap between germline ends came to 9 bases. The CDR3 is 14 residues long. The germline CDR1 and CDR2 sequences are ENHRY and SYGVKD.

V gene TRBV27 combines with J gene TRBJ1-5, with 7 bases identical to TRBD1. CDR3 length: 17 amino acids. V dropped 2 bases and J dropped 6; count of bases not matched to a gene: 13. Germline V gene lookup returns CDR1 MNHEY and CDR2 SMNVEV (reference sequence). CDR3 sequence: CASSLSGRAAGGQPQHF. CDR3 DNA sequence: TGTGCCAGCAGTTTAAGCGGTCGGGCGGCAGGGGGTCAGCCCCAGCATTTT.

The genes are TRBV2 and TRBJ2-4; TRBD2 agrees at 7 bases. This CDR3 is 12 amino acids long. V trimming: 1 base; J trimming: 11 bases; junction bases outside the gene matches: 2. Germline CDR1 SNHLY, CDR2 FYNNEI. The CDR3 here is CASSEEREVQYF. In DNA, the CDR3 is TGTGCCAGCAGTGAAGAACGGGAGGTTCAGTACTTC.

This clone occurred once. V usage is TRBV27 and J usage is TRBJ2-5; the D gene is possibly TRBD2 (6 bases). The V gene lost 3 bases and the J gene lost 0 bases, with 8 bases spanning the gap. CDR3 size: 14 residues. Germline CDR1 MNHEY, CDR2 SMNVEV (reference sequence). The CDR3 sequence: CASSLGLDQETQYF. The CDR3 DNA sequence: TGTGCCAGCAGTTTGGGACTGGACCAAGAGACCCAGTACTTC.

This clone appeared a single time. The chain uses TRBV7-9 and TRBJ2-6, with D tentatively TRBD2 (5 bases). The ends were cut back, 5 bases at V and 0 bases at J, with 11 bases in the middle. CDR3 length: 16 amino acids. Germline CDR1 is SEHNR and CDR2 is FQNEAQ (reference sequence). CDR3 DNA: TGTGCCAGCAGCCCCTACGGGGACTCTGGGGCCAACGTCCTGACTTTC. This translates into CASSPYGDSGANVLTF.

The V call is TRBV9, the J call TRBJ2-3, with D unresolved. The CDR3 is 14 residues long. The germline V gene has CDR1 SGDLS and CDR2 YYNGEE. Between the trimmed V and J ends, which lost 3 bases and 4 bases, there was a span of 12 bases. Here the CDR3 reads CASSAAAVSDTQYF. DNA of the CDR3: TGTGCCAGCAGCGCCGCGGCCGTCTCAGATACGCAGTATTTT. The variable domain in full, completed from reference TRBV9 and TRBJ2-3, reads DSGVTQTPKHLITATGQRVTLRCSPRSGDLSVYWYQQSLDQGLQFLIQYYNGEERAKGNILERFSAQQFPDLHSELNLSSLELGDSALYFCASSAAAVSDTQYFGPGTRLTVL.

The chain carries TRBV5-1 and TRBJ2-3; 14 bases map to TRBD2. Germline trimming cut 0 bases from V and 15 bases from J; bases unmatched to any gene: 12. Germline lookup yields CDR1 SGHRS and CDR2 YFSETQ. The CDR3 spans 16 residues. DNA of the CDR3: TGCGCCAGCAGCTTGGCGGGGACTAGCGGGGGCCAACTCATCTATTTT. Its translation: CASSLAGTSGGQLIYF.

The chain couples TRBV30 to TRBJ2-5, with 8 bases identical to TRBD1. Germline CDR1 GTSNPN, CDR2 SVGIG (reference sequence). The CDR3 extends over 15 amino acids. V trimming: 4 bases; J trimming: 10 bases; junction bases outside the gene matches: 17. CDR3: CAWTLVGGTGGLQYF. The CDR3 nucleotides are TGTGCCTGGACCCTCGTTGGGGGAACAGGGGGTCTCCAGTACTTC.

The chain has TRBV6-1 and TRBJ1-2, with D possibly being TRBD1 (6 bases). V was trimmed by 2 bases and J by 4 bases, leaving 8 bases between them. CDR3 length: 13 residues. Germline CDR1 is MNHNS and CDR2 is SASEGT. DNA for the CDR3: TGTGCCAGCAGTGAAACAGGGCCCTATGGCTACACCTTC. Its translation is CASSETGPYGYTF.

This clone was observed a handful of times. CDR3 nucleotides: TGTGCCAGCCGGGGAGGGTTAGCGGGGAGGTATGAGCAGTTCTTC. Protein product: CASRGGLAGRYEQFF. The J gene is TRBJ2-1, the V gene TRBV2; TRBD2 matches 8 bases. V lost 8 bases and J lost 8; bases outside the gene matches: 14. The CDR3 extends over 15 amino acids. Germline V CDR1 and CDR2: SNHLY, FYNNEI.

The chain is built from TRBV7-2 and TRBJ1-1; D unclear. The CDR3 is made up of 13 amino acids. Germline V gene lookup returns CDR1 SGHTA and CDR2 FQGNSA. Trimming pared 2 bases from V and 1 base from J, leaving 5 bases between. In DNA form, the CDR3 reads TGTGCCAGCAGCTTAATGAAGAACACTGAAGCTTTCTTT. As protein: CASSLMKNTEAFF.

The chain employs TRBV4-1 and TRBJ2-5; TRBD2 might be the D (6 bases). The CDR3 covers 12 residues. The germline gives CDR1 MGHRA, CDR2 YSYEKL. V lost 0 bases and J 9 bases, leaving 8 bases between the germline ends. The CDR3 nucleotides read TGCGCCAGCAGCCAAGAATCGGGGGCCCAGTACTTC. This translates into CASSQESGAQYF.

This clone appeared a single time. This chain joins TRBV7-2 and TRBJ1-1, with 8 bases that match TRBD1. The CDR3 covers 14 residues. With V trimmed by 6 bases and J by 5 bases, 8 bases remained unmatched. Germline V gives CDR1 SGHTA, CDR2 FQGNSA. CDR3: CASSTTGGRTEAFF. The CDR3 nucleotides are TGTGCCAGCAGTACCACAGGGGGGCGGACTGAAGCTTTCTTT.

On this clone itself: No DNA is shown, since the ends of the CDR3 on it are uncertain; the CDR3 is the one TCRdb lists. The gene calls are TRBV27 and TRBJ2-1; the listed D gene, TRBD1, was not tested against the DNA. CDR1 is MNHEY, CDR2 SMNVEV, per germline (reference sequence). 15 amino acids form the CDR3, both terminal residues included. CDR3 region: CASSSSTGGFNEQFF.